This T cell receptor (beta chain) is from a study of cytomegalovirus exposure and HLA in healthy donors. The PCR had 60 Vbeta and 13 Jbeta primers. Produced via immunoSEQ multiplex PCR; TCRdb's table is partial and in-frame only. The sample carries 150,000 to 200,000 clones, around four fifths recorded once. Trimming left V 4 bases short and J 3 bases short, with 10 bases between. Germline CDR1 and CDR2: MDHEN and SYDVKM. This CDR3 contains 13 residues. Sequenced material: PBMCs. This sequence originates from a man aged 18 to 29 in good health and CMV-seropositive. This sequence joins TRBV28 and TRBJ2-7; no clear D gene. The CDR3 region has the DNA TGTGCCAGCAGTTCGCCGCGTAGCTACGAGCAGTACTTC. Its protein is CASSSPRSYEQYF.